Described below is a single T cell receptor beta chain sequence and its context. The antigen this receptor binds is unknown. No much larger clone is present one base from it, and per-base qualities are unavailable. This sample is drawn from a study of cytomegalovirus exposure and HLA in healthy donors (dated by TCRdb to 2016 to 2017). With respect to the entire study: In an earlier analysis of fewer than 750 of the donors, approximately 260 Gb of sequence data and about 110 million unique TCR beta sequences from about 190 million T cells were reported. An early release covering just under 650 HLA-typed donors comprised about 310 gigabases of sequencing data and tens of millions of unique TCR sequences. The genetic ancestry cluster associated with self-reported Caucasian donors included 80% to 90% of the roughly 400 genotyped donors. The aim of the study was to test whether cataloging public T cell receptors could identify signatures of past pathogen exposure. The T cell repertoires of some 700 subjects were profiled by immunosequencing and related to cytomegalovirus serostatus. Along with the roughly 670-subject first cohort, a separate validation cohort of 120 different subjects was used. High-throughput TCR immunosequencing, statistical association of individual TCRs with disease status, and machine learning were combined to predict cytomegalovirus infection status. To study patterns of TCR occurrence, a later analysis re-analyzed previously published TCR beta repertoires from 600 to 750 donors and added high-resolution HLA genotyping. Rather than using new phenotypic data, the later analysis identified candidate immune exposures from TCR beta sequences and from how often those sequences occurred across donors. An earlier analysis of several hundred of the donors applied high-throughput TCR beta sequencing to assess whether each TCR beta V gene segment acted as functional or pseudogenic. Donor age, sex, ethnicity and CMV serostatus were compiled together with the repertoire data. Genome-wide SNP genotypes for about three fifths of the 666 donors were used in a later genetic analysis, which treated that subset as a discovery cohort. Every discovery cohort repertoire had been produced on one sequencing platform. HLA typing included class I and class II loci at four-digit resolution. Typing coverage varied by locus: roughly 620-630 donors for A, B, C, DRB1 and DQB1; about 520 for DQA1; 600 to 610 for DPA1; 450 to 480 for DPB1. Roughly 5 DR-DQ haplotypes were handled as single units for association and clustering, since linkage in the cohort was strong. On average, roughly 250,000 unique TCR beta nucleotide sequences were sequenced per donor among 350 to 400 genotyped donors of the cohort, with approximately 18% of those sequences being non-productive.

Preparation of the library involved the immunoSEQ multiplex PCR assay. For the multiplex PCR, a mixture combining 60 forward primers for TCR Vbeta segments and 13 reverse primers for TCR Jbeta segments was used. Amplification of the CDR3 region of rearranged TCR beta genes was performed with a multiplex PCR assay on genomic DNA. The amplified TCR beta libraries were sequenced on the Illumina HiSeq System as 87-base-pair reads. Under the source paper's analysis protocol: Across the 600 to 700 repertoires, a later analysis counted some 81 million unique TCR beta chains, 9.5 million to 13 million of which were shared by at least two donors. Raw reads were error-corrected and collapsed into unique sequences by a nearest-neighbor algorithm in which closely related sequences were merged to remove PCR and sequencing errors. V, D and J gene segments were assigned by aligning CDR3 sequences to IMGT reference sequences. Each retained sequence needed at least a six-nucleotide match to both a V gene segment and a J gene segment. A rearrangement counted as productive if the CDR3 had no stop codons and remained in frame with V and J, and every other rearrangement counted as non-productive. CDR3 was defined according to IMGT convention as the region running from the second conserved V-encoded cysteine to the conserved J-encoded phenylalanine. The earlier analysis of some 580 of the donors excluded any sequence lacking an unambiguous match to a single V gene segment. In an earlier analysis of 587 of the donors, V segments were called functional above 56.7% productive rearrangements and were called segregating when the between-donor standard deviation exceeded 5%. A statistical classification framework was built to diagnose cytomegalovirus status from the catalog of TCR beta chain sequences. A later analysis assigned V and J genes by comparing TCR nucleotide sequences with IMGT/GENE-DB human TR gene sequences. The TCRdist pipeline was used in a later analysis to assign CDR3 sequences and most-parsimonious VDJ recombination scenarios. In a later analysis, each TCR beta chain was defined by its CDR3 amino acid sequence together with its V-gene family, and reads lacking a unique V-gene family were excluded. In a later analysis, fewer than 650 highly shared, low-generation-probability nucleotide sequences were removed to address suspected cross-contamination and a sequencing artifact. A later analysis calculated a clonal expansion index for each public chain from normalized within-repertoire ranks of inferred template counts. In a later analysis, generation probabilities were computed using a VDJ recombination model fitted to out-of-frame rearrangements, and the results were checked against IGoR. Hypergeometric tests were used in a later analysis to score TCR-TCR, TCR-HLA and TCR-CMV co-occurrence, with a repertoire-size bias correction applied to the TCR pairs. False discovery rates were estimated in a later analysis by permuting HLA or CMV assignments 20 times. A later analysis grouped co-occurring TCRs with DBSCAN, adding TCRdist sequence similarity when clustering within HLA-allele-positive subsets. For co-occurrence clustering, repertoires with fewer than 30,000 or more than 120,000 public chains were excluded, along with five repertoires with anomalous nucleotide sharing. Sourced from immuneACCESS, this table was stored by TCRdb with only in-frame sequences that have V and J called. A share of the clones is absent; for the studies checked, an unresolved V gene accounts for under half, and the remainder has no known explanation. From that table come the V and J calls and clone size; the DNA was used to work out D and trimming. The sample table holds some 96,000 clones, of which 76% were seen once. The ten largest clones add up to 2% to 2.5% of the sample.

The germline V gene yields SQVTM for CDR1 and ANQGSEA for CDR2. The CDR3 spans 13 residues, from the cysteine through the phenylalanine. CDR3 DNA is the only sequence kept; it has 39 bases, read in frame from the first base. V and J are truncated by 0 bases and 6 bases respectively, leaving an intervening sequence of 11 bases. The cohort was made up of approximately 670 healthy bone marrow donors. At the time of sampling, every cohort member was nominally healthy, though immune exposures that went unrecorded were likely present. The donor was CMV seronegative and belonged to the group of 352 seronegative cohort members. A peripheral blood sample was collected from each donor, and TCR beta sequencing was performed on peripheral blood mononuclear cells. Genomic DNA was extracted from the blood cell samples with the Qiagen DNeasy Blood Extraction Kit. General study outcomes and caveats: Sequencing depth was assumed to be roughly uniform across donors in the presence/absence analyses, though that assumption may not hold. Most TCR sequences were observed very rarely across donors, whereas some public TCRs were present in many individuals. At a false discovery rate of 0.05, a later analysis linked roughly 17,000 TCR beta sequences to specific HLA alleles. This cohort had only TCR beta chains sequenced, and the lack of alpha or paired-chain data limited which features could be detected. The classifier was reported to diagnose cytomegalovirus status with high specificity and sensitivity in both the original cohort and the validation cohort. A total of 150 to 200 TCR beta chains were listed by the study as associated with cytomegalovirus. In a later genetic analysis, fewer N-insertions in productive TCRs were reported among donors in an Asian-associated ancestry cluster than the roughly 700-donor mean. Correlated functional status among segregating V segments might be attributable to linkage disequilibrium, but an unknown experimental factor could not be ruled out. A further reported finding was that TCR beta sequences accurately predicted the HLA-A and HLA-B alleles for most subjects in the first cohort. Compared with equally common non-associated chains, HLA-associated TCR beta chains in a later analysis were more clonally expanded and had lower generation probabilities. Because HLA typing was missing for some donors at each locus, association tests included only the typed subset. When HLA alleles, especially DR and DQ, strongly co-occurred, attributing TCR associations to individual alleles was difficult. The authors suggested that the approach could potentially be extended to other disease states and immunological phenotypes. Immune exposure information for the cohort was limited to CMV serostatus. A group of highly shared sequence variants was considered likely to be a technical artifact of the sequencing pipeline. A later analysis reported that several top co-occurrence clusters appeared linked to parvovirus B19, influenza, CMV and Epstein-Barr virus. Because counts were too low, 15 to 20 rarely observed V segments, including chromosome 9 orphons, were left out of the earlier analysis of some 600 of the donors. In a later analysis, most CMV-associated TCR beta chains were found to appear HLA-restricted, with HLA associations seemingly driven largely by CMV exposure. A later genetic analysis associated a missense DCLRE1C variant with V-gene and J-gene trimming of TCR beta chains, and an independent cohort replicated the association. In vitro tests confirmed that a few of the cytomegalovirus-associated TCR beta chains recognize cytomegalovirus antigens. In a later analysis, the rate of TCR association differed among HLA loci, with DRB1 alleles having the most associated TCRs and HLA-C alleles having the fewest. Because the 87-base-pair reads could not distinguish some IMGT-functional V segments, including TRBV6-2 and TRBV6-3, those segments were excluded. An earlier analysis of approximately 570 of the donors showed that most TCR beta V segments appeared in productive rearrangements either about 87% or about 30% of the time, which broadly matched IMGT annotations.

In this chain, TRBV29-1 is recombined with TRBJ1-1; 5 matching bases give a weak D call of TRBD1. The sequence was collected from a man aged 35 to 55 in good health and CMV-seronegative. The sample taken for sequencing was PBMCs. The DNA reads as follows: TGCAGCGTTGAAGAACCTCGGGGGGCTGAAGCTTTCTTT. Its protein reads: CSVEEPRGAEAFF.